A single sample gave rise to the 8 T cell receptor beta chains below, sequenced in a study of T-cell reconstitution after alpha-beta-depleted transplantation in children. Unique molecular identifiers featured in how the TCRbeta library was prepared. A single record per CDR3 protein comes from TCRdb applying MiXCR to the PCR reads. The table records fewer than 1 million distinct CDR3 sequences, approximately 15% of them present only once. This specimen was PBMCs, mostly from graft donor cells, taken 360 days after TCRalphabeta/CD19-depleted stem cell transplant. Every receptor here comes from a male patient younger than 18 who had a stem cell transplant for acute lymphoblastic leukemia, so the T cells may come from the graft donor.

This clonotype was picked up many times. This chain uses TRBV12-3 or TRBV12-4 with TRBJ2-7, with D tentatively TRBD1 (5 bases). V was shortened by 4 bases and J by 4 bases, with 11 bases between the two germline ends. The CDR3 loop spans 13 amino acids. CDR3 in DNA: TGTGCCAGCAGTTCAGGGTGGCTTTACGAGCAGTACTTC. Its protein product is CASSSGWLYEQYF.

This clonotype was found a few times. The rearrangement links TRBV29-1 to TRBJ2-3; 9 nucleotides agree with TRBD1. The V and J ends lost 1 base and 5 bases, in that order; junction bases with no gene match: 1. Germline V gene lookup returns CDR1 SQVTM and CDR2 ANQGSEA. The CDR3 is 13 amino acids. This CDR3 reads CSVEGGQGDTQYF. In DNA, the CDR3 is TGCAGCGTTGAAGGGGGACAGGGAGATACGCAGTATTTT.

This clonotype was seen more than once but under ten times. This CDR3 is CASSLEGWRTEAFF. In nucleotides, the CDR3 is TGCGCCAGCAGCTTGGAGGGGTGGAGGACTGAAGCTTTCTTT. The rearrangement links TRBV5-1 to TRBJ1-1; tentative D call: TRBD1 (5 bases). The CDR3 is 14 residues long. The V end lost 0 bases, the J end lost 5 bases, and 11 bases lay between the germline ends. The germline V gene has CDR1 SGHRS and CDR2 YFSETQ.

This clonotype was counted between two and nine times. The V gene is TRBV20-1, the J gene TRBJ2-2; no reliable D call. Germline loops: CDR1 DFQATT, CDR2 SNEGSKA (reference sequence). The CDR3 is made up of 12 amino acids. Trimming stripped 3 bases from V and 4 bases from J, with 6 bases between. CDR3 DNA: TGCAGTGCTAGCTACGGCACCGGGGAGCTGTTTTTT. Translated, it gives CSASYGTGELFF.

The chain links TRBV7-9 to TRBJ2-3; 8 bases map to TRBD1. J lost 2 bases, V lost 3 bases, and 4 bases had no gene match. Germline V CDR1 and CDR2: SEHNR, FQNEAQ (reference sequence). The CDR3 is made up of 15 amino acids. CDR3 DNA: TGTGCCAGCAGCTTGGGACAGGTTCCCACAGATACGCAGTATTTT. Its translation is CASSLGQVPTDTQYF.

This clonotype appeared a few times. The gene calls are TRBV12-3 or TRBV12-4 and TRBJ1-2; possibly TRBD1 for D (5 bases). Between the trimmed V and J ends, which lost 8 bases and 4 bases, there was a span of 8 bases. CDR3 length: 11 residues. The CDR3 region is CASGATYGYTF. For the CDR3, the DNA is TGTGCCAGCGGGGCCACCTATGGCTACACCTTC.

This clonotype has more than one count but fewer than ten. The rearrangement links TRBV6-1 to TRBJ1-4; possible D gene TRBD1, 5 bases. The CDR3 spans 13 residues. V was clipped by 5 bases and J by 4 bases, with 8 bases between them. Germline V lookup: CDR1 MNHNS, CDR2 SASEGT. The CDR3 bases are TGTGCCAGCAGTACGCAGGGTAATGAAAAACTGTTTTTT. It specifies CASSTQGNEKLFF.

The rearrangement uses TRBV7-2 and TRBJ2-7; 11 nucleotides match TRBD1. The CDR3 consists of 14 residues. V was clipped by 4 bases and J by 7 bases; unmatched bases: 6. Germline assignment: CDR1 SGHTA and CDR2 FQGNSA. CDR3 protein: CASSYGQGAEEQYF. CDR3 sequence (DNA): TGTGCCAGCAGCTACGGACAGGGGGCTGAGGAGCAGTACTTC. Full variable domain (outside the CDR3, taken from reference TRBV7-2 and TRBJ2-7): GAGVSQSPSNKVTEKGKDVELRCDPISGHTALYWYRQSLGQGLEFLIYFQGNSAPDKSGLPSDRFSAERTGGSVSTLTIQRTQQEDSAVYLCASSYGQGAEEQYFGPGTRLTVT.